This T cell receptor beta chain derives from a study of graft-versus-host responses after intestinal transplantation. Turning to the study itself: In this cohort, recipients had multivisceral, liver-intestinal, or isolated intestinal transplants. All of the recipients had induction that used anti-thymocyte globulin, then tacrolimus and steroids for approximately 3 years. General observations from the study: The study found high graft-versus-host to host-versus-graft clonal ratios in allografts of patients with graft-donor T cell macrochimerism. In recipient marrow, GvH clones were found, and some appeared first in ileum or blood.

This table comes from immunoSEQ multiplex PCR, and its TCRdb copy is limited to in-frame clones, with some not included. In the table there are 60,000 to 75,000 clones, 89% of which are singletons. The table lists this clone with a count of one. Its target is unknown. Germline CDR1 and CDR2: LNHDA and SQIVND (reference sequence). CDR3 length: 14 residues. Trimming took 5 bases from V and 3 from J, leaving 14 bases between them. This clonotype originated in a human donor who received an intestinal transplant. The chain is built from TRBV19 and TRBJ2-7, with D perhaps matching TRBD2 (6 bases). The sample was unstimulated CD8+ T cells sorted from spleen or lymph node cells, taken before intestinal transplant. For the CDR3, the DNA is TGTGCCAGTAGTCCGCGGGAAGGCCTCTACGAGCAGTACTTC. Translating it yields CASSPREGLYEQYF.